Listed below are T cell receptor beta chains from one sample, sequenced in a study of CD8+CD57+ T cells in acquired aplastic anemia. MiXCR was run by TCRdb on the reads, yielding one entry per CDR3 protein. The sample includes around 170,000 distinct CDR3 sequences, approximately 51% of them seen just once. The sample comprised sorted CD4+, CD8+, or CD8+CD57+ T cells (not recorded which) from PBMCs. Receptors originate from a human donor with aplastic anemia. Each CDR3 is given with its conserved first and last residue. The D gene is left open where the match is weak. The size entry is marked missing in some rows and otherwise reads once, few, many or a size class.

j_call,v_call,d_call,clone_size,cdr3_aa,cdr3_nt
TRBJ2-6,TRBV28,.,few,CASSLLPGLSGSGANVLTF,TGTGCCAGCAGTTTGCTCCCGGGTCTCTCGGGATCTGGGGCCAACGTCCTGACTTTC
TRBJ2-1,TRBV5-1,.,few,CASSLTGFSFENEQFF,TGCGCCAGCAGCTTGACAGGGTTTTCATTCGAGAATGAGCAGTTCTTC
TRBJ2-1,TRBV4-3,.,many,CASSSTGQLNEQFF,TGCGCCAGCAGCTCCACCGGGCAGCTAAATGAGCAGTTCTTC
TRBJ1-2,TRBV5-1,TRBD1,many,CASSGLQGGYGYTF,TGCGCCAGCAGCGGACTACAGGGGGGCTATGGCTACACCTTC
TRBJ1-6,TRBV2,.,.,CASSDRVLVGSPLHF,TGTGCCAGCAGTGACAGGGTATTGGTGGGTTCACCCCTCCACTTT
TRBJ1-5,TRBV15,TRBD1,.,CATSSPLQGSNQPQHF,TGTGCCACCAGCAGCCCTCTACAGGGGAGCAATCAGCCCCAGCATTTT
TRBJ2-7,TRBV7-9,TRBD1,few,CASSVDRDNEQYF,TGTGCCAGCAGCGTGGACAGGGACAACGAGCAGTACTTC
TRBJ2-7,TRBV25-1,TRBD1,.,CASRDRGISYEQYF,TGTGCCAGCAGGGACAGGGGGATATCCTACGAGCAGTACTTC
TRBJ2-7,TRBV14,.,many,CASSQDFGSGEQYF,TGTGCCAGCAGCCAAGATTTTGGTTCCGGAGAGCAGTACTTC
TRBJ1-1,TRBV10-3,TRBD1,.,CAISSGQGGTEAFF,TGTGCCATCAGCTCGGGACAGGGCGGCACTGAAGCTTTCTTT
TRBJ2-1,TRBV10-3,TRBD2,many,CASTTAGLAGNEQFF,TGTGCCAGCACCACCGCCGGACTAGCCGGCAATGAGCAGTTCTTC
TRBJ2-2,TRBV2,TRBD1,once,CASSLDRDPGTGELFF,TGTGCCAGCAGTTTAGACAGGGATCCGGGGACCGGGGAGCTGTTTTTT
TRBJ2-2,TRBV4-2,.,many,CASSPRGDRTPWSFTGELFF,TGTGCCAGCAGCCCCCGGGGGGACAGGACTCCTTGGTCTTTCACCGGGGAGCTGTTTTTT
TRBJ2-1,TRBV7-2,TRBD1,.,CASSLGQGADEQFF,TGTGCCAGCAGCTTAGGGCAGGGGGCGGATGAGCAGTTCTTC
TRBJ1-1,TRBV2,.,.,CASHRGGNTEAFF,TGTGCCAGCCATCGAGGTGGGAACACTGAAGCTTTCTTT
TRBJ1-2,TRBV2,TRBD1,.,CASSLGTGSWTF,TGTGCCAGCAGTCTAGGGACAGGCAGTTGGACCTTC
TRBJ1-5,TRBV19,.,.,CASNTGTSTDTQHF,TGTGCCAGTAATACAGGGACTAGCACAGATACGCAGCATTTT
TRBJ2-3,TRBV14,.,.,CASNLGPGNTQYF,TGTGCCAGCAACTTAGGGCCGGGGAATACGCAGTATTTT
TRBJ2-2,TRBV3-1,.,few,CASSQEKEAEANTGELFF,TGTGCCAGCAGCCAAGAAAAAGAAGCGGAAGCAAACACCGGGGAGCTGTTTTTT
TRBJ1-1,TRBV5-1,.,.,CASSERTANTEAFF,TGCGCCAGCAGCGAAAGGACGGCGAACACTGAAGCTTTCTTT
TRBJ2-7,TRBV11-1,.,.,CAWSADQGFPYEQYF,TGTGCCTGGAGCGCGGACCAGGGTTTTCCCTACGAGCAGTACTTC
TRBJ1-2,TRBV20-1,TRBD1,many,CSAAIQGASGYTF,TGCAGTGCTGCAATACAGGGGGCTTCTGGCTACACCTTC
TRBJ2-2,TRBV9,.,many,CASSVGVENTGELFF,TGTGCCAGCAGCGTGGGGGTAGAGAACACCGGGGAGCTGTTTTTT
TRBJ2-1,TRBV15,TRBD2,.,CATSRSGTSPLQFF,TGTGCCACCAGCAGATCCGGGACTAGCCCCTTGCAGTTCTTC
TRBJ1-2,TRBV7-2,.,.,CASRLAVGYTF,TGTGCCAGTCGACTAGCGGTTGGCTACACCTTC
TRBJ1-2,TRBV20-1,.,many,CSASRTGDGYTF,TGCAGTGCTAGTAGGACGGGTGATGGCTACACCTTC
TRBJ1-6,TRBV19,TRBD1,.,CASSGTGSNSPLHF,TGTGCCAGTAGTGGGACAGGGTCTAATTCACCCCTCCACTTT
TRBJ2-7,TRBV6-5,TRBD2,many,CASSHSRAGVHEQYF,TGTGCCAGCAGTCACTCTCGGGCGGGGGTACACGAGCAGTACTTC
TRBJ1-2,TRBV5-4,.,.,CARSPRGADEGGYTF,TGTGCCCGCAGCCCGAGAGGAGCAGACGAGGGTGGCTACACCTTC
TRBJ2-1,TRBV7-2,TRBD2,.,CASSNRGTSLHEQFF,TGTGCCAGCAGCAACCGAGGGACTAGCCTACATGAGCAGTTCTTC
TRBJ2-3,TRBV7-9,TRBD1,.,CASSPGQGLDTQYF,TGTGCCAGCAGCCCGGGACAGGGATTAGATACGCAGTATTTT
TRBJ2-7,TRBV10-3,TRBD1,many,CAISESTPGQVSYEQYF,TGTGCCATCAGTGAGTCGACTCCCGGACAGGTCTCCTACGAGCAGTACTTC
TRBJ1-6,TRBV19,.,many,CACRLDVGSSPLHF,TGTGCCTGTAGACTAGACGTAGGGTCTTCACCCCTCCACTTT
TRBJ2-1,TRBV24-1,TRBD2,.,CATSAGTSGATDEQFF,TGTGCCACCAGTGCCGGGACTAGCGGGGCAACCGATGAGCAGTTCTTC
TRBJ1-2,TRBV19,.,.,CASSIVGAGNTF,.
TRBJ1-5,TRBV19,.,.,CASSIVSPQPQHF,TGTGCCAGTAGTATAGTATCCCCCCAGCCCCAGCATTTT
TRBJ2-3,TRBV28,TRBD2,.,CASSSPPGGAWADTQYF,TGTGCCAGCAGTTCACCCCCGGGGGGAGCTTGGGCAGATACGCAGTATTTT
TRBJ2-3,TRBV5-6,.,many,CASSLKDTQYF,TGTGCCAGCAGCTTGAAAGATACGCAGTATTTT